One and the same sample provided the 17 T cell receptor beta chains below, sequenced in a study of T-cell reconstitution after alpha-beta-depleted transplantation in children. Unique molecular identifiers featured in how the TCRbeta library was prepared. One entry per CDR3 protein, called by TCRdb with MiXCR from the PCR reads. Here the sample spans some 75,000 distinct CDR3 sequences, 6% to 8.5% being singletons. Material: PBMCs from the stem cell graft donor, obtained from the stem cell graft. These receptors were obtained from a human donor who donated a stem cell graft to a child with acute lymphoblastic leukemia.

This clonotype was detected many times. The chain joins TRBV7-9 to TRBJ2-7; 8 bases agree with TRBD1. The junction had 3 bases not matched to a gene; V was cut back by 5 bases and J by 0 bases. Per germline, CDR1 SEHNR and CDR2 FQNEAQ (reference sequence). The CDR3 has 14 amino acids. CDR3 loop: CASSPDRASYEQYF. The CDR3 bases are TGTGCCAGCAGCCCGGACAGGGCCTCCTACGAGCAGTACTTC.

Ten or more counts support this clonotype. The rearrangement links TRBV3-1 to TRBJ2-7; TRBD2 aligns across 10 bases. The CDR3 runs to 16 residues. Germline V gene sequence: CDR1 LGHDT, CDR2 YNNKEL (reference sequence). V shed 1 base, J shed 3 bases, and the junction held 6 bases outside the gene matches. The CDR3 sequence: CASSQAVAGGFYEQYF. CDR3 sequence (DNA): TGTGCCAGCAGCCAAGCGGTAGCGGGAGGCTTCTACGAGCAGTACTTC.

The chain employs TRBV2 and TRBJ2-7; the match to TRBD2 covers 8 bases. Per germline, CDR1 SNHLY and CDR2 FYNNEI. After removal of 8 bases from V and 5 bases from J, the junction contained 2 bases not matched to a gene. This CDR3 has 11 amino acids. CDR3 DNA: TGTGCCAGCCAGACTAGCGACGAGCAGTACTTC. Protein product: CASQTSDEQYF.

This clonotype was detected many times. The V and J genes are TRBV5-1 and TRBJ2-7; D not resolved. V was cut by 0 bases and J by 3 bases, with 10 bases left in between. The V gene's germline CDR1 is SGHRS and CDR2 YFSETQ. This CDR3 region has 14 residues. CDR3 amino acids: CASSLVGSNYEQYF. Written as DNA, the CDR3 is TGCGCCAGCAGCTTGGTTGGGTCCAACTACGAGCAGTACTTC.

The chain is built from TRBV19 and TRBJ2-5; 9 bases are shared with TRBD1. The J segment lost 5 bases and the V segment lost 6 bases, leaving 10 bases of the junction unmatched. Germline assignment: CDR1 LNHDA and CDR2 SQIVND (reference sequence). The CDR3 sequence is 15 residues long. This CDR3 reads CASRKQGAESETQYF. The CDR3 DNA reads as TGTGCCAGTAGGAAACAGGGGGCGGAATCGGAGACCCAGTACTTC. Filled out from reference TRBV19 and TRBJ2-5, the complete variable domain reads DGGITQSPKYLFRKEGQNVTLSCEQNLNHDAMYWYRQDPGQGLRLIYYSQIVNDFQKGDIAEGYSVSREKKESFPLTVTSAQKNPTAFYLCASRKQGAESETQYFGPGTRLLVL.

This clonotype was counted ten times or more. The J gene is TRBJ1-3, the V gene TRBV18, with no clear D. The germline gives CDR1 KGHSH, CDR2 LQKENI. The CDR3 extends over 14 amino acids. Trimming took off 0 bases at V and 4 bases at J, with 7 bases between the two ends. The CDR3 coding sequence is TGTGCCAGCTCACCACCCGCCAGGGGAAACACCATATATTTT. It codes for CASSPPARGNTIYF.

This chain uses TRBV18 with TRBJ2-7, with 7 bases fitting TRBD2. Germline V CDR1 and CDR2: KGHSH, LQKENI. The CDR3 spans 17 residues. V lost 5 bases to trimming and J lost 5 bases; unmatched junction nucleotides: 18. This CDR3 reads CASSATTLPGGPHEQYF. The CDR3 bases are TGTGCCAGCTCAGCGACAACCTTACCGGGAGGTCCCCACGAGCAGTACTTC.

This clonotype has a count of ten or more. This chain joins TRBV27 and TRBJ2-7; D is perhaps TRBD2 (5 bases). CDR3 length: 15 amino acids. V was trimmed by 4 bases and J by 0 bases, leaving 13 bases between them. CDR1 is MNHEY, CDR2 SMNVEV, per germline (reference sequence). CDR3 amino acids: CASSSPSGYSYEQYF. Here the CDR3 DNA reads TGTGCCAGCAGTTCCCCCAGCGGTTACTCCTACGAGCAGTACTTC.

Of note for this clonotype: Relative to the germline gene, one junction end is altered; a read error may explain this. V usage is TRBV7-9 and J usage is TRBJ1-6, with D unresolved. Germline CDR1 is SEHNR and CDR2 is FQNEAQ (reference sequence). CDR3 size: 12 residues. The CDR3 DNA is TGTGCCAGCAGCTTAGACTTTTCAACCCTCCACTTT. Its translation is CASSLDFSTLHF.

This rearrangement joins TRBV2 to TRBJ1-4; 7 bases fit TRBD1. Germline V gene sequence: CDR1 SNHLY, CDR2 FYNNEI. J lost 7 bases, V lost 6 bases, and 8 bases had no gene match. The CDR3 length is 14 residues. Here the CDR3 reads CASRRDSTSEKLFF. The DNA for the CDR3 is TGTGCCAGCAGGAGGGACAGCACAAGTGAAAAACTGTTTTTT.

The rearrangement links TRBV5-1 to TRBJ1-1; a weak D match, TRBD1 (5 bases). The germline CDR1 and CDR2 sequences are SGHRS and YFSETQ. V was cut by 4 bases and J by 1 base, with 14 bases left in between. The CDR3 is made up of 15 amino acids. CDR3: CASSPDLGRNTEAFF. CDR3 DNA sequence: TGCGCCAGCAGCCCCGACCTGGGACGGAACACTGAAGCTTTCTTT. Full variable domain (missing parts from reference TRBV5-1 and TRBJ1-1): KAGVTQTPRYLIKTRGQQVTLSCSPISGHRSVSWYQQTPGQGLQFLFEYFSETQRNKGNFPGRFSGRQFSNSRSEMNVSTLELGDSALYLCASSPDLGRNTEAFFGQGTRLTVV.

The CDR3, as DNA: TGTGCCAGCAGCTTGAACAGGGAAGCCCTCTATGGCTACACCTTC. Protein sequence: CASSLNREALYGYTF. This sequence joins TRBV5-5 and TRBJ1-2; D perhaps matches TRBD1 (6 bases). V lost 1 base and J lost 4, with 14 bases in between. The CDR3 consists of 15 residues. The germline V gene has CDR1 SGHKS and CDR2 YYEKEE (reference sequence).

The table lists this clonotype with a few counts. The CDR3 protein is CASSSPTPREQFF. In DNA, the CDR3 is TGTGCCAGCAGTTCACCAACCCCCAGGGAGCAGTTCTTC. The rearrangement uses TRBV28 and TRBJ2-1; no firm D call. V was trimmed by 4 bases and J by 10 bases, leaving 14 bases between them. The CDR3 sequence is 13 residues long. The germline V gene has CDR1 MDHEN and CDR2 SYDVKM.

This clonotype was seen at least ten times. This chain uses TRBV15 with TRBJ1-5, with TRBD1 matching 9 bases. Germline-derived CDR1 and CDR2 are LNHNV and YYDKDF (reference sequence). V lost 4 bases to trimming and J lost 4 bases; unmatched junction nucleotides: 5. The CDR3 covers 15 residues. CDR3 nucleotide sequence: TGTGCCACCAGCAAACAGGGGGCTGGGAATCAGCCCCAGCATTTT. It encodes CATSKQGAGNQPQHF.

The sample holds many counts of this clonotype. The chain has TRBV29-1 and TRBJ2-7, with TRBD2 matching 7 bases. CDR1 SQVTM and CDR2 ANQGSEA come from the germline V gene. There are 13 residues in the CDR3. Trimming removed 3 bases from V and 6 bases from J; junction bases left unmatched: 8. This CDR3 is CSVERRTSGEQYF. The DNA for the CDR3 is TGCAGCGTTGAGAGGAGGACTAGTGGCGAGCAGTACTTC.

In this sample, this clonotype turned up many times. The DNA for the CDR3 is TGTGCCAGCAGTAGTATGAACACTGAAGCTTTCTTT. Translating it yields CASSSMNTEAFF. The rearrangement links TRBV6-5 to TRBJ1-1, with D unresolved. Germline V gene data show CDR1 as MNHEY and CDR2 as SVGAGI. V was pared by 5 bases and J by 0 bases, with 4 bases between. This CDR3 comprises 12 residues.

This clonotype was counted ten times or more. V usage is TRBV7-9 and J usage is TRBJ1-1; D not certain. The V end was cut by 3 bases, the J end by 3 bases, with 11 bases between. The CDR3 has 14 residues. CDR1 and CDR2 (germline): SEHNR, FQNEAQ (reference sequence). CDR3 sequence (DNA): TGTGCCAGCAGCTTCCACACAGACTACACTGAAGCTTTCTTT. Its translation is CASSFHTDYTEAFF.